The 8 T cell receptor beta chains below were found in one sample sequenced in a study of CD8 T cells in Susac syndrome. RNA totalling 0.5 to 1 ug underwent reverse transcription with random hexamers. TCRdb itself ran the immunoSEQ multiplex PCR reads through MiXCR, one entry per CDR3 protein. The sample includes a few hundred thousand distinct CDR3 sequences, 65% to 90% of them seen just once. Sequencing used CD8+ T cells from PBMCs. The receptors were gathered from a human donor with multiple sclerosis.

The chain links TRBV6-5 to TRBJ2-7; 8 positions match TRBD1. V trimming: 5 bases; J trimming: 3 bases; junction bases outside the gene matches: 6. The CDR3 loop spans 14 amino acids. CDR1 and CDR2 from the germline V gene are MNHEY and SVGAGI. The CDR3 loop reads CASSTGGWGYEQYF. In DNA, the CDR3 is TGTGCCAGCAGTACAGGGGGATGGGGCTACGAGCAGTACTTC.

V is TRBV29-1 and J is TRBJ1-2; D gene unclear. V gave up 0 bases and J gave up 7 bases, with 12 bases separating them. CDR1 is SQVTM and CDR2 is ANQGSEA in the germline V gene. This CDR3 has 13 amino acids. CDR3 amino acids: CSVEEEAIPGYTF. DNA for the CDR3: TGCAGCGTTGAAGAGGAGGCTATTCCTGGCTACACCTTC. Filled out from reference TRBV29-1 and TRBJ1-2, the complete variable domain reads SAVISQKPSRDICQRGTSLTIQCQVDSQVTMMFWYRQQPGQSLTLIATANQGSEATYESGFVIDKFPISRPNLTFSTLTVSNMSPEDSSIYLCSVEEEAIPGYTFGSGTRLTVV.

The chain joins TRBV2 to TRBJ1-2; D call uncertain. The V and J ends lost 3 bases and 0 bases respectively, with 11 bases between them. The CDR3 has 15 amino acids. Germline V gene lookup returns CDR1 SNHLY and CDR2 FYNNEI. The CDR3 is CASSEAAWANYGYTF. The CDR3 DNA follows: TGTGCCAGCAGTGAGGCAGCCTGGGCTAACTATGGCTACACCTTC. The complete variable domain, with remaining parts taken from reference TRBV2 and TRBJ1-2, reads EPEVTQTPSHQVTQMGQEVILRCVPISNHLYFYWYRQILGQKVEFLVSFYNNEISEKSEIFDDQFSVERPDGSNFTLKIRSTKLEDSAMYFCASSEAAWANYGYTFGSGTRLTVV.

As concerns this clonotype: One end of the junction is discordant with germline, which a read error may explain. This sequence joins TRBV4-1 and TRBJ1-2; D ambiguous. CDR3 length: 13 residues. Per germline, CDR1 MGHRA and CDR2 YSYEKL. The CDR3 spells CANSPTDNYGYTF. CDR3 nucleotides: TGCGCCAACAGCCCAACAGATAACTATGGCTACACCTTC.

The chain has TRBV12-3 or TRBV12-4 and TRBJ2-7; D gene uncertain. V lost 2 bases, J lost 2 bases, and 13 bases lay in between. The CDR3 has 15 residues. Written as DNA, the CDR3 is TGTGCCAGCAGTTTATCCTCCGACGCCACCTACGAGCAGTACTTC. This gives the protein CASSLSSDATYEQYF.

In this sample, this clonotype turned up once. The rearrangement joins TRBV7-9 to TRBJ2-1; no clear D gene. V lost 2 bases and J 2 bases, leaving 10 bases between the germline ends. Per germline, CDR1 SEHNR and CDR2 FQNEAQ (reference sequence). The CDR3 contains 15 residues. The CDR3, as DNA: TGTGCCAGCAGCTTAAGCCAGCGACCCTACAATGAGCAGTTCTTC. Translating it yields CASSLSQRPYNEQFF.

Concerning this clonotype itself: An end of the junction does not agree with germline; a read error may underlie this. The CDR3 DNA is TGTGCCAGTAGTATGTTGCAGGGGAACACCGGGGTGCTGTTTTTT. It specifies CASSMLQGNTGVLFF. This chain connects TRBV19 to TRBJ2-2, with D tentatively TRBD1 (6 bases). Germline CDR1 reads LNHDA; CDR2 reads SQIVND (reference sequence). The CDR3 is made up of 15 amino acids.

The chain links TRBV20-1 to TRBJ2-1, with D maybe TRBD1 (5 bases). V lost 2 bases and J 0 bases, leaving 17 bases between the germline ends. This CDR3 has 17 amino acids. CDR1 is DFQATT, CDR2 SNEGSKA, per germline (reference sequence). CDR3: CSARSPPGLVSYNEQFF. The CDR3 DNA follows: TGCAGTGCTAGATCCCCCCCAGGGTTGGTCTCCTACAATGAGCAGTTCTTC.